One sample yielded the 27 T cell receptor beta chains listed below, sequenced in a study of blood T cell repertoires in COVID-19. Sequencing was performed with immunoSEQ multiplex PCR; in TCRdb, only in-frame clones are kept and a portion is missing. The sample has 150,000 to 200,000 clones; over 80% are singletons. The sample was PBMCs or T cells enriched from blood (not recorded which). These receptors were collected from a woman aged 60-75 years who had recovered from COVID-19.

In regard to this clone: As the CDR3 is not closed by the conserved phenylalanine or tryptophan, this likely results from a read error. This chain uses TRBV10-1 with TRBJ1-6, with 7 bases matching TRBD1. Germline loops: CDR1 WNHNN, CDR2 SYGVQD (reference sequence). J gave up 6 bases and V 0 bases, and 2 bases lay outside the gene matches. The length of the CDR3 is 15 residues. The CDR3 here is CASSESTGINSPLHL. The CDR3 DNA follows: TGCGCCAGCAGTGAGTCGACAGGGATTAATTCACCCCTCCACCTT.

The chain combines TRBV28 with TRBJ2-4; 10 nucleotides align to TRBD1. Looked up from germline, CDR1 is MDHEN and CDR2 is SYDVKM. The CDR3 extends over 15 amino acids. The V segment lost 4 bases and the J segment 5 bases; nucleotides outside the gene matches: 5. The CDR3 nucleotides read TGTGCCAGCAGTTCCTCCGGGACAGGGGAAAACATTCAGTACTTC. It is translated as CASSSSGTGENIQYF. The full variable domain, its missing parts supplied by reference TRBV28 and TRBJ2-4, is DVKVTQSSRYLVKRTGEKVFLECVQDMDHENMFWYRQDPGLGLRLIYFSYDVKMKEKGDIPEGYSVSREKKERFSLILESASTNQTSMYLCASSSSGTGENIQYFGAGTRLSVL.

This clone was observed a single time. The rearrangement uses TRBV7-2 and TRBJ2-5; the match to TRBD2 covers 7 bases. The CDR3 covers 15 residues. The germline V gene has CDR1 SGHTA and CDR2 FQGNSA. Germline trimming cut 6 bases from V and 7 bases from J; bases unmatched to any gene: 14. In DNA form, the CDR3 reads TGTGCCAGCAGACGCACCGGGACTAATAATCGGACCCAGTACTTC. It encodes CASRRTGTNNRTQYF.

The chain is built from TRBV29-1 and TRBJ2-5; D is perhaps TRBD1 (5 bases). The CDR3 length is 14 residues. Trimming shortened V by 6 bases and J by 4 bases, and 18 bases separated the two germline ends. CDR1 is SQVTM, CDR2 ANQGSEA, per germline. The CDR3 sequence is CSVVDRTKGETQYF. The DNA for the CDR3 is TGCAGCGTAGTCGACAGAACGAAGGGAGAGACCCAGTACTTC. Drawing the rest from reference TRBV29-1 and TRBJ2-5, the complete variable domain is SAVISQKPSRDICQRGTSLTIQCQVDSQVTMMFWYRQQPGQSLTLIATANQGSEATYESGFVIDKFPISRPNLTFSTLTVSNMSPEDSSIYLCSVVDRTKGETQYFGPGTRLLVL.

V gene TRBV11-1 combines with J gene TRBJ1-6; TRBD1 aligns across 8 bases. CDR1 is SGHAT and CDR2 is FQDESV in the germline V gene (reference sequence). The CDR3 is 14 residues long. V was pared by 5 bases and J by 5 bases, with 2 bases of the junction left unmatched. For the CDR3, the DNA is TGTGCCAGCAGCCGGACAGGGAATAATTCACCCCTCCACTTT. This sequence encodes CASSRTGNNSPLHF.

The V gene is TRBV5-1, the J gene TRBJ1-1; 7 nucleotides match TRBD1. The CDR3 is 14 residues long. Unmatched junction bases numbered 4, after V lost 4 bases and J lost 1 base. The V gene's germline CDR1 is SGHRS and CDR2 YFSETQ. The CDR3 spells CASSPGQPNTEAFF. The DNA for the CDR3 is TGCGCCAGCAGCCCGGGACAGCCGAACACTGAAGCTTTCTTT.

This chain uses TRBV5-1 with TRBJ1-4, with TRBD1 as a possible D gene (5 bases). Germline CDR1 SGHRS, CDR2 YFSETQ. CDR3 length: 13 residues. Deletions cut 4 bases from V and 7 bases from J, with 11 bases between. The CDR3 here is CASSRGNGEKLFF. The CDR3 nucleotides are TGCGCCAGCAGCCGGGGGAACGGTGAAAAACTGTTTTTT.

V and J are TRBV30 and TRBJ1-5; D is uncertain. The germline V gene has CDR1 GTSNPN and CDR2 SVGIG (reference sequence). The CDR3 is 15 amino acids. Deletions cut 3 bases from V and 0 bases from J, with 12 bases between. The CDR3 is CAWSPDGNSNQPQHF. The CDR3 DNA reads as TGTGCCTGGAGCCCGGACGGGAATAGCAATCAGCCCCAGCATTTT. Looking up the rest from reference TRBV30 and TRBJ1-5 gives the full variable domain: SQTIHQWPATLVQPVGSPLSLECTVEGTSNPNLYWYRQAAGRGLQLLFYSVGIGQISSEVPQNLSASRPQDRQFILSSKKLLLSDSGFYLCAWSPDGNSNQPQHFGDGTRLSIL.

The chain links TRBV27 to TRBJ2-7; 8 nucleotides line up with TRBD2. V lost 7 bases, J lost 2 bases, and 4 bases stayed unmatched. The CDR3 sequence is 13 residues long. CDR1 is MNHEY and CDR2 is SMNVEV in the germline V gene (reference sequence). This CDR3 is CASKLAGTYEQYF. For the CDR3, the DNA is TGTGCCAGCAAGCTAGCGGGCACCTACGAGCAGTACTTC.

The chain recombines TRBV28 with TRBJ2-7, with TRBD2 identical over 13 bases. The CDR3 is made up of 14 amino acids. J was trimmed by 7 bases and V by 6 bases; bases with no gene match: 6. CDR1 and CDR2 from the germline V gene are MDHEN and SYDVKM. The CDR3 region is CASRTSGRAGEQYF. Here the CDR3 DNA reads TGTGCCAGCAGAACTAGCGGGAGGGCTGGGGAGCAGTACTTC.

The CDR3 is CASSIAQIPNEKLFF. The CDR3 DNA reads TGCGCCAGCAGCATAGCCCAGATTCCTAATGAAAAACTGTTTTTT. This chain joins TRBV5-1 and TRBJ1-4, with D hard to call. The CDR3 covers 15 residues. The V end was cut by 4 bases, the J end by 3 bases, with 13 bases between. The germline V gene encodes CDR1 SGHRS and CDR2 YFSETQ.

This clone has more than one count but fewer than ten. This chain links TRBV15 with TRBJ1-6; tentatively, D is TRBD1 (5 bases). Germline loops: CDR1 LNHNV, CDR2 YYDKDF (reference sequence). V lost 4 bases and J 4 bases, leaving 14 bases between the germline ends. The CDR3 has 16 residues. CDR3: CATSKELGAYNSPLHF. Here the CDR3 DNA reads TGTGCCACCAGCAAAGAGCTAGGGGCTTATAATTCACCCCTCCACTTT. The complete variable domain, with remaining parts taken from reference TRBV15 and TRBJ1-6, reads DAMVIQNPRYQVTQFGKPVTLSCSQTLNHNVMYWYQQKSSQAPKLLFHYYDKDFNNEADTPDNFQSRRPNTSFCFLDIRSPGLGDTAMYLCATSKELGAYNSPLHFGNGTRLTVT.

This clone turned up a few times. CDR3 sequence: CASRLYANYGYTF. The DNA for the CDR3 is TGTGCCAGCAGACTCTACGCTAACTATGGCTACACCTTC. The rearrangement uses TRBV5-4 and TRBJ1-2; D is uncertain. Between the trimmed V and J ends, which lost 5 bases and 0 bases, there was a span of 8 bases. The germline V gene encodes CDR1 SGHNT and CDR2 YYREEE (reference sequence). This CDR3 contains 13 residues.

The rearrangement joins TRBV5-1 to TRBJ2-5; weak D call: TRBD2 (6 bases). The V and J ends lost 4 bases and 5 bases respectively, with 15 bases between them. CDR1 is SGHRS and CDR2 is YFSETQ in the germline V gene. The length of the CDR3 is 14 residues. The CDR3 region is CASSVVRAGETQYF. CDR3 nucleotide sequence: TGCGCCAGCAGCGTGGTGCGGGCGGGGGAGACCCAGTACTTC.

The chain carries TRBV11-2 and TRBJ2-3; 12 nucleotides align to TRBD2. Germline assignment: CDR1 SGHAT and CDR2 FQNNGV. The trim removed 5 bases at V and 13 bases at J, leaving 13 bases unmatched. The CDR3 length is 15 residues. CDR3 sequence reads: CASSEGLAGGLAEYF. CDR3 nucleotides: TGTGCCAGCAGCGAGGGACTAGCGGGCGGCCTGGCGGAGTATTTT.

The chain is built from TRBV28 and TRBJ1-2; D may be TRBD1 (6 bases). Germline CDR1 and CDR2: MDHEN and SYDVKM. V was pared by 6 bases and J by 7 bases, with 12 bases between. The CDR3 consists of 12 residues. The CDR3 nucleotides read TGTGCCAGCAGCAATTACAGGGCTGGCTACACCTTC. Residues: CASSNYRAGYTF.

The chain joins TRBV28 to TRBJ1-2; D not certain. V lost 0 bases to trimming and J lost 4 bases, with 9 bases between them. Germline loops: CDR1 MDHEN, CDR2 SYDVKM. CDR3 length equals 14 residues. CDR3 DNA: TGTGCCAGCAGTTTATGGACCGGGATCTATGGCTACACCTTC. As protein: CASSLWTGIYGYTF.

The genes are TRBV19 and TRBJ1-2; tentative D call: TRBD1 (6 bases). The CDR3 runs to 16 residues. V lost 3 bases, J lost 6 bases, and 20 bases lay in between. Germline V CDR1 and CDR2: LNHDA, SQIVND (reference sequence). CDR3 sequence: CASSIGSGGLRNGYTF. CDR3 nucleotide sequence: TGTGCCAGTAGTATTGGATCCGGGGGGCTGCGGAATGGCTACACCTTC.

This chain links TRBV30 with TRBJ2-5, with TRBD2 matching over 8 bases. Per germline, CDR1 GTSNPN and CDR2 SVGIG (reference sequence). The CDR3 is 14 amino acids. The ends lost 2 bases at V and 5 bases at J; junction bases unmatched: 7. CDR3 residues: CAWSTGGGRETQYF. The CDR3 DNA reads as TGTGCCTGGAGTACGGGGGGGGGTAGGGAGACCCAGTACTTC.

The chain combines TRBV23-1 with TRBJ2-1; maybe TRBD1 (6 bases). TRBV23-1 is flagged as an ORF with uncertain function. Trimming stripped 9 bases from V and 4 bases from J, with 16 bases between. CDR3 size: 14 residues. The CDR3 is CARTGKLPYNEQFF. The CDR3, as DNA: TGCGCCAGGACAGGAAAACTCCCTTACAATGAGCAGTTCTTC.

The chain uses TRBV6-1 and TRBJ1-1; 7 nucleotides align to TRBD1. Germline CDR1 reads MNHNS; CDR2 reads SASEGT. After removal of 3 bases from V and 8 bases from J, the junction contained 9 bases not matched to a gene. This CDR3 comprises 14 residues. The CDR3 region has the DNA TGTGCCAGCAGTGAGAAGACCAGGGGGGTAGAAGCTTTCTTT. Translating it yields CASSEKTRGVEAFF.

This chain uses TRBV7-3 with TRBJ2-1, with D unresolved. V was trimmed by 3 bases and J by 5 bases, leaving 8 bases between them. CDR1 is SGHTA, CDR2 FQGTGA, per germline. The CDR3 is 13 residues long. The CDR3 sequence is CASSFGSDNEQFF. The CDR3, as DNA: TGTGCCAGCAGCTTTGGCTCAGACAATGAGCAGTTCTTC.

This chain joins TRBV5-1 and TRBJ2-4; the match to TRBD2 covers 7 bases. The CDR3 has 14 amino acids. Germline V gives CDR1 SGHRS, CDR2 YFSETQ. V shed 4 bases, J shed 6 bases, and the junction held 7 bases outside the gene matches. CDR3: CASSPRGEGNIQYF. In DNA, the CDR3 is TGCGCCAGCAGCCCCCGAGGGGAGGGAAACATTCAGTACTTC.

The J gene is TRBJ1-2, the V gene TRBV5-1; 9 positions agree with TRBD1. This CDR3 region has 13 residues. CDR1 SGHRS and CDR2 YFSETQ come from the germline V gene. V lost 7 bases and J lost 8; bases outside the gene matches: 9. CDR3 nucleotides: TGCGCCAGCCAAGGACAGGGGACGGGAGGCTACACCTTC. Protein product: CASQGQGTGGYTF. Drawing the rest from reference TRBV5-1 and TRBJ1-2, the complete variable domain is KAGVTQTPRYLIKTRGQQVTLSCSPISGHRSVSWYQQTPGQGLQFLFEYFSETQRNKGNFPGRFSGRQFSNSRSEMNVSTLELGDSALYLCASQGQGTGGYTFGSGTRLTVV.

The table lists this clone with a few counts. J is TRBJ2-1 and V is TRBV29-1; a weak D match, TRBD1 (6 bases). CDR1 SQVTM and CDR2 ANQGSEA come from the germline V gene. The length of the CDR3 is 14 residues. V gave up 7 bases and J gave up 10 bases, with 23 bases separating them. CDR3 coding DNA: TGCAGCGGCCGCCGGGACACGATATCCCGGGAGCAGTTCTTC. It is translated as CSGRRDTISREQFF.

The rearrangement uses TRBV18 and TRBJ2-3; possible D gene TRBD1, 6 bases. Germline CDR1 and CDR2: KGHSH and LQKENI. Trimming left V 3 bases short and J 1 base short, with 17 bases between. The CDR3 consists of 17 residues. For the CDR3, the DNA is TGTGCCAGCTCACCCCTCCAGGGGCGAATGGGCACAGATACGCAGTATTTT. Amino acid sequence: CASSPLQGRMGTDTQYF.

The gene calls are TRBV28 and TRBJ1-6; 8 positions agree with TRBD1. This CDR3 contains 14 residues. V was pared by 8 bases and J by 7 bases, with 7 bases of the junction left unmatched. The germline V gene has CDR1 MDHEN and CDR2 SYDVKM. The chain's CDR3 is CASAFGQGNSPLHF. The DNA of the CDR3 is TGTGCCAGCGCCTTCGGACAGGGAAATTCACCCCTCCACTTT.